This section outlines one T cell receptor (beta chain) sequence together with its context. The data derive from a study of shared clonotypes between healthy human individuals. Healthy adults negative for HIV, lacking recent acute infections or vaccinations, served as donors. Per the germline V gene, CDR1 is SEHNR and CDR2 is FQNEAQ (reference sequence). Germline trimming cut 4 bases from V and 6 bases from J; bases unmatched to any gene: 11. The CDR3 is made up of 17 amino acids. Original handling: Filtering was not the same, since immunoSEQ gave junction-only sequences without quality scores. Measured with immunoSEQ multiplex PCR; TCRdb has only the in-frame clones, and not every one. V and J calls plus clone size are reproduced from that table; the DNA served to infer D and trimming. The repertoire consists of about 2.5 million clones, with under 95% occurring once and the leading ten covering approximately 0.39%.

V gene TRBV7-9 combines with J gene TRBJ2-2, with TRBD2 matching over 10 bases. This clonotype was obtained from a man in his late teens or twenties in good health. Some clones in this sample may be carry-over from other donors' samples. The sequenced sample was naive CD4+ T cells from PBMCs. Subset here: CD45RA+ positively selected. CDR3 in amino acids: CASSWASGSVYAGELFF. CDR3 sequence (DNA): TGTGCCAGCAGCTGGGCTAGCGGGAGTGTATACGCCGGGGAGCTGTTTTTT.